This TCR beta chain was sequenced for a study of blood T cells in healthy people across ages. General observations from the study: Getting older went along with TCR beta diversity per million T cells dropping roughly linearly.

This clonotype was found a few times. Its antigen is still unknown. With a J-beta primer mix and a sample-barcoded 5' primer, a second PCR ran roughly 7 to 11 cycles. Using its own MiXCR run on the 5' RACE reads, TCRdb lists one record per CDR3 protein. The table records roughly 1,500,000 distinct CDR3 sequences, approximately 40% of them present only once. Each sample used at least 6 million PBMCs. This sequence originates from a woman under 30 in good health. Material: blood.

CDR3 nucleotides: TGTGCCAGCAGCTGGGGCGACGTTTCACGGACCCAGTACTTC. Its protein product is CASSWGDVSRTQYF. The chain carries TRBV6-1 and TRBJ2-5, with D possibly TRBD1 on 5 matching bases. This CDR3 has 14 residues. V lost 6 bases and J 7 bases, leaving 18 bases between the germline ends. Germline CDR1 MNHNS, CDR2 SASEGT.